This T cell receptor beta chain was sequenced for a study of regulatory T cells in long-lasting Graves disease. About the research overall: Graves' patients diagnosed newly had used antithyroid drugs under 3 months. Study-level findings and limits: Newly diagnosed Graves' patients exceeded persistent ones in TCR diversity.

Time point in this sample: newly diagnosed GD, antithyroid drugs for less than 3 months. Making the TCR library involved RNA that had been extracted from PBMCs. Peripheral blood, 7.5 to 9.5 milliliters per patient, was collected in EDTA tubes. There are many counts of this clonotype. What it binds is unknown. The authors built TCR beta libraries using iRepertoire HTBI primers and Arm-PCR of CDR3 regions. In TCRdb, the multiplex PCR reads were re-called with MiXCR into one record per CDR3 protein. This sample has about 440,000 distinct CDR3 sequences, with 16% found just once. These same data were also listed under a study on T cells in Graves' hyperthyroidism and ophthalmopathy. As reported in that work: With a median lead of roughly 6.8 months before onset, the model predicted ophthalmopathy.

Sequenced material: peripheral blood mononuclear cells (PBMCs), taken at new diagnosis, from a patient treated with antithyroid drugs. This TCR was sampled from a woman between 25 and 40 years old with Graves disease.

CDR3 sequence reads: CASSSRGTVFSYEQYF. CDR3 nucleotides: TGTGCCAGCAGCTCTAGGGGGACAGTTTTTTCCTACGAGCAGTACTTC. V and J are TRBV7-2 and TRBJ2-7, with 7 nucleotides matching TRBD1. This CDR3 contains 16 residues. Losses at the gene ends were 4 bases for V and 1 base for J; bases not matched to a gene: 10. The germline CDR1 and CDR2 sequences are SGHTA and FQGNSA.